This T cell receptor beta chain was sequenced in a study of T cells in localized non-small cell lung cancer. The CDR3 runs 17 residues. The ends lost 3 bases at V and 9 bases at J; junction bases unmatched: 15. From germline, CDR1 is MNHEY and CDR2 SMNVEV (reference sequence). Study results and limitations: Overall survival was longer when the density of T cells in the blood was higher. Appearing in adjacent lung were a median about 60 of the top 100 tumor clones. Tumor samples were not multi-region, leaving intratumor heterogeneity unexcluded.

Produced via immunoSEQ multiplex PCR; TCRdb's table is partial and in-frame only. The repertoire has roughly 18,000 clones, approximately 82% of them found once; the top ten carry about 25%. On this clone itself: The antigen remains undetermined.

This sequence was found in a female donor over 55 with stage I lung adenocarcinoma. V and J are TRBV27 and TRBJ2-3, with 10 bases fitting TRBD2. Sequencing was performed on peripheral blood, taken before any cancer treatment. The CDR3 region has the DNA TGTGCCAGCAGTTTGCTCCCCGGACTAGCGGTGTGGAGCACGCAGTATTTT. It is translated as CASSLLPGLAVWSTQYF.